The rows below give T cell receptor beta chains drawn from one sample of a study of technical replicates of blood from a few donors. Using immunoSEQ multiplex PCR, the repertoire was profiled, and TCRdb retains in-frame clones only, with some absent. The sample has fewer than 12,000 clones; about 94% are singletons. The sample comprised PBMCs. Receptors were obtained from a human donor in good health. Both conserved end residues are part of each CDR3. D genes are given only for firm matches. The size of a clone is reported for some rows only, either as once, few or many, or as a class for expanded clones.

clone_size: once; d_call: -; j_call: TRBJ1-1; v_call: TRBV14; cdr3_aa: CASSQDIGSTEAFF; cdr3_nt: TGTGCCAGCAGCCAAGATATCGGGTCCACTGAAGCTTTCTTT
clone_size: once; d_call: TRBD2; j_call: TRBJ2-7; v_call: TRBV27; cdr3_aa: CASSLAGGYEQYF; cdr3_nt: TGTGCCAGCAGTTTAGCGGGAGGCTACGAGCAGTACTTC
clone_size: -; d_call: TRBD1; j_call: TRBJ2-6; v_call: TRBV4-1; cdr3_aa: CASSQGTGLPSGANVLTF; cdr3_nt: TGCGCCAGCAGCCAGGGGACAGGGCTACCTTCTGGGGCCAACGTCCTGACTTTC
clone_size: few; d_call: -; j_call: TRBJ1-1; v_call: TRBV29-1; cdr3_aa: CSVGRVTEAFF; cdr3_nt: TGCAGCGTTGGGAGGGTTACTGAAGCTTTCTTT
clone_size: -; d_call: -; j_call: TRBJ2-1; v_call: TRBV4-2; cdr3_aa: CASSQLGDNEQFF; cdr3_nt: TGTGCCAGCAGCCAACTAGGTGACAATGAGCAGTTCTTC
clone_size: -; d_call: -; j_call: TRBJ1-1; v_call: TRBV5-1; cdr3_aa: CASQGQPNTEAFF; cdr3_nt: TGCGCCAGCCAAGGACAGCCGAACACTGAAGCTTTCTTT
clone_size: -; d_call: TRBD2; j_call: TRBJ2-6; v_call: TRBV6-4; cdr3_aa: CASSDSGTSSSGANVLTF; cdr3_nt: TGTGCCAGCAGTGACTCCGGGACTAGCAGCTCTGGGGCCAACGTCCTGACTTTC
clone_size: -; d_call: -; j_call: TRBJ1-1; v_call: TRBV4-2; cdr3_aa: CASSQDYEGGTEAFF; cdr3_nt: TGTGCCAGCAGCCAAGACTATGAGGGGGGGACTGAAGCTTTCTTT
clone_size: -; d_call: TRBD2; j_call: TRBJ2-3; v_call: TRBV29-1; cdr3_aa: CSVGLAGSTDTQYF; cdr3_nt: TGCAGCGTTGGACTAGCGGGAAGCACAGATACGCAGTATTTT
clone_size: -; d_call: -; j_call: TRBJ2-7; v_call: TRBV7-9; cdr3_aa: CASSSFSYLDGVGYYEQYF; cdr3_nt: TGTGCCAGCAGCTCATTCTCCTATCTGGACGGGGTAGGGTACTACGAGCAGTACTTC
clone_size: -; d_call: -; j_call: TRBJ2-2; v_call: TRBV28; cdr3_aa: CASSLFASKLFF; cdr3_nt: TGTGCCAGCAGTTTGTTTGCCAGTAAGCTGTTTTTT
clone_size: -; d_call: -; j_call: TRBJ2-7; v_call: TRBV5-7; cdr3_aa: CASSLVRGYEQYF; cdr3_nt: TGTGCCAGCAGCTTGGTCAGGGGCTACGAGCAGTACTTC
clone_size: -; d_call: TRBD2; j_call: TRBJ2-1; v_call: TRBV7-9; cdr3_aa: CASSTSGLAGGQYNEQFF; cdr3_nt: TGTGCCAGCAGCACCTCGGGACTAGCGGGAGGGCAGTACAATGAGCAGTTCTTC
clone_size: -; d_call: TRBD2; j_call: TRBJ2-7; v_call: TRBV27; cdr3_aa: CASSLSWGLAAPEYF; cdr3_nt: TGTGCCAGCAGTTTATCCTGGGGACTAGCGGCCCCTGAGTACTTC
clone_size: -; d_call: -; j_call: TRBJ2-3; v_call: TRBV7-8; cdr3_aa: CASIPGGTDTQYF; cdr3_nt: TGTGCCAGCATCCCCGGAGGCACAGATACGCAGTATTTT
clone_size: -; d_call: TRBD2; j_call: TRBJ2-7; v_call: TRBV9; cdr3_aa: CASSVAGLAGVYEQYF; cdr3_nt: TGTGCCAGCAGCGTAGCTGGACTAGCGGGAGTCTACGAGCAGTACTTC
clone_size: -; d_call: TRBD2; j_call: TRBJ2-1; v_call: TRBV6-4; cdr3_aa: CASSILADNEQFF; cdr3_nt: TGTGCCAGCAGTATACTAGCGGACAATGAGCAGTTCTTC
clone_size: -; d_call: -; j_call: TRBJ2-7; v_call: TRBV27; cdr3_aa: CASKQGVIRGGPYEQYF; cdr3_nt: TGTGCCAGCAAGCAAGGAGTCATCAGGGGAGGGCCCTACGAGCAGTACTTC
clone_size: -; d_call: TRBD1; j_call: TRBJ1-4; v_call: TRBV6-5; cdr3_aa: CASSYWQGANEKLFF; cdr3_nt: TGTGCCAGCAGTTACTGGCAGGGGGCTAATGAAAAACTGTTTTTT
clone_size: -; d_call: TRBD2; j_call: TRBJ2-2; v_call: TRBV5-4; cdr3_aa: CASSFTLAGTGELFF; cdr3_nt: TGTGCCAGCAGCTTTACGCTAGCGGGTACCGGGGAGCTGTTTTTT
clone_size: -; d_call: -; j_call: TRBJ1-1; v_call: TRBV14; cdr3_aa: CASSQRDLLNTEAFF; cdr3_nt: TGTGCCAGCAGCCAAAGGGACTTACTGAACACTGAAGCTTTCTTT
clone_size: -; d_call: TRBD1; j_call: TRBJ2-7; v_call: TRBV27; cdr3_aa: CASSPSTGGYEQYF; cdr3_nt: TGTGCCAGCAGTCCTTCGACAGGGGGATACGAGCAGTACTTC
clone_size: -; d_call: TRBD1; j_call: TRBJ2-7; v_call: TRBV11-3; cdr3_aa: CASSPGTGREQYF; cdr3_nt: TGTGCCAGCAGCCCTGGGACAGGGCGCGAGCAGTACTTC
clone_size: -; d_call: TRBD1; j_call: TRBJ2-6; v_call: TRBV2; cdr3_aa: CASGDRTGANVLTF; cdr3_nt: TGTGCCAGCGGGGACAGAACTGGGGCCAACGTCCTGACTTTC
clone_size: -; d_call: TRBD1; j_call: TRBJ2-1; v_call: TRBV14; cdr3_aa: CASSQNRGQGAFF; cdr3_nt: TGTGCCAGCAGTCAAAACAGGGGCCAAGGGGCGTTCTTC
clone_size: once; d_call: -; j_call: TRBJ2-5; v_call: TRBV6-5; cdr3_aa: CASTPTGGRETQYF; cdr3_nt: TGTGCCAGCACCCCAACCGGGGGTAGGGAGACCCAGTACTTC
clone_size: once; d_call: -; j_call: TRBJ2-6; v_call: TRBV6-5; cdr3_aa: CASSPRVSGANVLTF; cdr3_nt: TGTGCCAGCAGTCCCCGAGTCTCTGGGGCCAACGTCCTGACTTTC
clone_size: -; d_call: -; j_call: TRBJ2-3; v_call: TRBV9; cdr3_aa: CASTVGSGGTDTQYF; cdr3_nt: TGTGCCAGCACCGTAGGTAGCGGAGGCACAGATACGCAGTATTTT
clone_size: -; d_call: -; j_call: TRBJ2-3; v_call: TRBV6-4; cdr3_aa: CASRRFGQGTDTQYF; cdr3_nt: TGTGCCAGCAGGCGATTCGGTCAGGGCACAGATACGCAGTATTTT
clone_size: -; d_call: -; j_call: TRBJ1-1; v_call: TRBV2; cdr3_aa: CASSEQDTVNTEAFF; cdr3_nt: TGTGCCAGCAGTGAACAGGACACCGTGAACACTGAAGCTTTCTTT
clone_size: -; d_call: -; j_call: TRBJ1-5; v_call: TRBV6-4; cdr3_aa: CASSDEVLGQPQHF; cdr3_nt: TGTGCCAGCAGTGACGAGGTGTTAGGTCAGCCCCAGCATTTT
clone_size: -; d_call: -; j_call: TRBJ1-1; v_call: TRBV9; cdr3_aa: CASSAGIESTGAFF; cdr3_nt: TGTGCCAGCAGCGCCGGAATAGAGAGTACGGGGGCTTTCTTT
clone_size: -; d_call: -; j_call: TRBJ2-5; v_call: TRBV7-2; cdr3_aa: CASSLVYRAQETQYF; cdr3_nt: TGTGCCAGCAGCCTAGTTTACAGGGCCCAAGAGACCCAGTACTTC
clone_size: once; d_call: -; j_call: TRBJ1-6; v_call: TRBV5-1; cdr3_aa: CASSPAGGPSPLHF; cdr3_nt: TGCGCCAGCAGCCCGGCGGGCGGGCCTTCACCCCTCCACTTT
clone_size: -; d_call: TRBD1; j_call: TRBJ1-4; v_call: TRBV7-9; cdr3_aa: CASSEQGGQGREKLFF; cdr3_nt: TGTGCCAGCAGCGAACAAGGGGGACAGGGTCGGGAAAAACTGTTTTTT
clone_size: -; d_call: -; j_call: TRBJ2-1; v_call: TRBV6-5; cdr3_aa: CASSYTRRGYNEQFF; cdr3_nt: TGTGCCAGCAGTTACACCCGGCGAGGCTACAATGAGCAGTTCTTC
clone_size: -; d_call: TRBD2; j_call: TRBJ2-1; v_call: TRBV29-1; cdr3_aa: CSVVFSRDYHNEQFF; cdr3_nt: TGCAGCGTTGTTTTTTCCCGGGACTACCACAATGAGCAGTTCTTC
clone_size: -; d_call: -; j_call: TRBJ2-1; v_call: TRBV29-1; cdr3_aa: CSVEALARDEQFF; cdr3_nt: TGCAGCGTTGAGGCCCTAGCGAGGGATGAGCAGTTCTTC
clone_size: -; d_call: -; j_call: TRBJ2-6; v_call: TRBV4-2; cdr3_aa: CASSQDTNSGANVLTF; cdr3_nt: TGTGCCAGCAGCCAAGATACTAACTCTGGGGCCAACGTCCTGACTTTC
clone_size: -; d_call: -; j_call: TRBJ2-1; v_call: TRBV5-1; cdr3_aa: CASSKETGYNEQFF; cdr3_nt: TGCGCCAGCAGCAAGGAGACAGGATACAATGAGCAGTTCTTC
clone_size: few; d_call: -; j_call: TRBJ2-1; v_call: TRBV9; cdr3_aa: CASSPQQGSYNEQFF; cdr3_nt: TGTGCCAGCAGCCCTCAACAGGGATCCTACAATGAGCAGTTCTTC
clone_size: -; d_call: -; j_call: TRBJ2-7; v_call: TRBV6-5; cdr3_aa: CASSYSGRAYEQYF; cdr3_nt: TGTGCCAGCAGTTACTCCGGCAGGGCCTACGAGCAGTACTTC
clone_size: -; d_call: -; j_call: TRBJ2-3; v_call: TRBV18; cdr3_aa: CASSPMGGGTDTQYF; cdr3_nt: TGTGCCAGCTCTCCGATGGGTGGAGGCACAGATACGCAGTATTTT
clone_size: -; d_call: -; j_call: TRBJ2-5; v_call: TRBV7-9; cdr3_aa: CASTSLETQYF; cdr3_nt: TGTGCCAGCACCTCTTTGGAGACCCAGTACTTC
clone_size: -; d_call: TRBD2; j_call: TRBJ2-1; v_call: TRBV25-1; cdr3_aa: CASSGLAGVSMREQFF; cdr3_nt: TGTGCCAGCAGTGGACTAGCGGGAGTCAGTATGAGGGAGCAGTTCTTC
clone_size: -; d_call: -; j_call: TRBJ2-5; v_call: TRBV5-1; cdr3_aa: CASSAGERETQYF; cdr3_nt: TGCGCCAGCAGTGCAGGGGAAAGGGAGACCCAGTACTTC
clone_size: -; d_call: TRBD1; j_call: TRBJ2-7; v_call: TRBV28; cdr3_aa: CASRAQGQYEQYF; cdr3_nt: TGTGCCAGCAGGGCTCAGGGACAGTACGAGCAGTACTTC
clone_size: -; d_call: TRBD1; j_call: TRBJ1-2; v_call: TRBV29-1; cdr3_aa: CSVGAGQDYGYTF; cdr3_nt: TGCAGCGTTGGTGCCGGACAGGACTATGGCTACACCTTC
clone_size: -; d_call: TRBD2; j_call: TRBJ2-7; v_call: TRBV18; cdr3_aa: CASSPMGGRGYEQYF; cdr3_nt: TGTGCCAGCTCACCAATGGGCGGGAGAGGCTACGAGCAGTACTTC
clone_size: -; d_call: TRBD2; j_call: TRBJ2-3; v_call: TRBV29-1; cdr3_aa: CSVEGALAGARDTQYF; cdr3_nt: TGCAGCGTTGAAGGTGCGCTAGCGGGAGCGAGGGATACGCAGTATTTT